This TCR beta chain was sequenced in a study of blood T cell repertoires in COVID-19. As for the study in general: Researchers got acute and convalescent COVID-19 samples from the United States, Italy and Spain. T cells, B-cell-depleted T cells, or PBMCs provided the cDNA or gDNA that served as material.

V lost 6 bases, J lost 4 bases, and 13 bases stayed unmatched. The CDR3 totals 17 residues. Germline V gives CDR1 SNHLY, CDR2 FYNNEI. Per the authors' pipeline: The authors estimated nucleated cell counts from reference gene primer amplification. Sequencing used immunoSEQ multiplex PCR; TCRdb keeps in-frame clones, though not all of them. Clone size and V and J calls were adopted from that table, with D and trimming inferred from the DNA. In the table there are some 13,000 clones, about 88% of which are singletons. The receptor was isolated from a man at least 80 years old with acute or convalescent COVID-19. Sequenced sample: peripheral blood. The V gene is TRBV2, the J gene TRBJ2-1, with 9 positions matching TRBD2. CDR3 DNA sequence: TGTGCCAGCAGCCCAAAGTGGCTAGCGGGAAGTTACAATGAGCAGTTCTTC. It codes for CASSPKWLAGSYNEQFF.